The clone carrying this T cell receptor beta chain appeared many times. The germline V gene has CDR1 DFQATT and CDR2 SNEGSKA (reference sequence). The CDR3 length is 15 residues. Trimming took 4 bases from V and 3 from J; bases not matched to a gene: 4. TCRdb re-called the 5' RACE reads with MiXCR, one entry per CDR3 protein. The table records 62,000 or so distinct CDR3 sequences, less than 30% of them present only once. Cells sorted as Tregs were CD4+, CD25+ and CD127-/low. This TCR derives from a female donor with breast cancer. Sequenced sample: tumor-infiltrating Tregs sorted from the breast tumor. The chain has TRBV20-1 and TRBJ2-3; TRBD2 aligns across 13 bases. The CDR3 coding sequence is TGCAGTGCTAAAACTAGCGGGGGGGCTACAGATACGCAGTATTTT. Encoded protein: CSAKTSGGATDTQYF.